A single sample gave rise to the 26 T cell receptor beta chains below, sequenced in a study of control samples from healthy donors and cancer patients. The repertoire was sequenced with immunoSEQ multiplex PCR; TCRdb's copy has only in-frame clones and lacks some. The sample contains around 130,000 clones, around 92% of which appear only once. Sequenced: PBMCs. The receptors derive from a man aged 45 to 65 with head and neck cancer.

The V call is TRBV11-2, the J call TRBJ1-3; no clear D. The CDR3 is 15 amino acids. The germline V and J ends were trimmed by 0 bases and 0 bases, with 6 bases remaining between them. CDR1 is SGHAT, CDR2 FQNNGV, per germline. As DNA, the CDR3 is TGTGCCAGCAGCTTAGATAGAGTCTCTGGAAACACCATATATTTT. Its protein product is CASSLDRVSGNTIYF.

The chain links TRBV5-1 to TRBJ2-1, with D perhaps matching TRBD1 (6 bases). Trimming shortened V by 1 base and J by 16 bases, and 15 bases separated the two germline ends. The CDR3 has 12 amino acids. The germline gives CDR1 SGHRS, CDR2 YFSETQ. The CDR3 region is CASSLRQDRKFF. DNA for the CDR3: TGCGCCAGCAGCTTGAGGCAGGACAGAAAATTCTTC.

This rearrangement joins TRBV6-5 to TRBJ2-3; 7 bases are shared with TRBD2. This CDR3 is built from 13 residues. V trimming: 6 bases; J trimming: 6 bases; junction bases outside the gene matches: 6. The germline gives CDR1 MNHEY, CDR2 SVGAGI. The CDR3 sequence: CASRVRREDTQYF. DNA of the CDR3: TGTGCCAGCAGGGTGCGGCGGGAGGATACGCAGTATTTT.

The CDR3 sequence: CSAAGGLNQPQHF. In DNA, the CDR3 is TGCAGCGCCGCCGGAGGGCTCAATCAGCCCCAGCATTTT. The chain joins TRBV29-1 to TRBJ1-5; no firm D call. CDR3 size: 13 residues. Germline CDR1 is SQVTM and CDR2 is ANQGSEA. Trimming pared 7 bases from V and 3 bases from J, leaving 13 bases between.

V usage is TRBV5-4 and J usage is TRBJ2-2; the D call may be TRBD1 or TRBD2 (5 bases each). The CDR3 contains 19 residues. The germline gives CDR1 SGHNT, CDR2 YYREEE (reference sequence). V was clipped by 0 bases and J by 6 bases, with 24 bases between them. DNA of the CDR3: TGTGCCAGCAGCTTGGACCCCTCGGCAGGGAGAGGCTTTTCCGGGGAGCTGTTTTTT. Residues: CASSLDPSAGRGFSGELFF.

J is TRBJ2-2 and V is TRBV19, with D unresolved. Trimming took off 3 bases at V and 3 bases at J, with 8 bases between the two ends. The V gene's germline CDR1 is LNHDA and CDR2 SQIVND (reference sequence). The CDR3 consists of 14 residues. This chain's CDR3 is CASSINGHTGELFF. CDR3 nucleotide sequence: TGTGCCAGTAGTATCAATGGGCACACCGGGGAGCTGTTTTTT.

The count of this clone is one. The CDR3 reads CASSRYGDRLYTEAFF. The DNA of the CDR3 is TGTGCCAGCAGCCGCTATGGGGACAGGCTGTACACTGAAGCTTTCTTT. The V gene is TRBV3-1 (or the pseudogene TRBV3-2), the J gene TRBJ1-1; 8 nucleotides agree with TRBD1. The J segment lost 3 bases and the V segment lost 4 bases, leaving 10 bases of the junction unmatched. In germline, CDR1 is LGHDT, CDR2 YNNKEL (reference sequence). The CDR3 loop spans 16 amino acids.

The rearrangement joins TRBV6-5 to TRBJ2-3, with 9 bases matching TRBD1. The CDR3 runs to 13 residues. The germline CDR1 and CDR2 sequences are MNHEY and SVGAGI. Losses at the gene ends were 8 bases for V and 4 bases for J; bases not matched to a gene: 4. CDR3 in amino acids: CASHRGPADTQYF. In DNA form, the CDR3 reads TGTGCCAGCCACAGGGGGCCGGCAGATACGCAGTATTTT.

The J gene is TRBJ1-1, the V gene TRBV19; D is possibly TRBD1 (5 bases). The germline gives CDR1 LNHDA, CDR2 SQIVND (reference sequence). CDR3 size: 17 residues. V lost 5 bases and J lost 0, with 19 bases in between. In DNA form, the CDR3 reads TGTGCCAGTAGTCCCACTCTTCGGCAGGGCTTGAACACTGAAGCTTTCTTT. Protein product: CASSPTLRQGLNTEAFF.

The CDR3 protein is CASSLLADTPPQHF. The CDR3 DNA reads TGCGCCAGCAGCTTGTTGGCCGATACCCCGCCCCAGCATTTT. V usage is TRBV5-1 and J usage is TRBJ1-5; unclear D gene. Looked up from germline, CDR1 is SGHRS and CDR2 is YFSETQ. This CDR3 comprises 14 residues. The V gene lost 1 base and the J gene lost 9 bases, with 14 bases spanning the gap.

J is TRBJ1-1 and V is TRBV5-6, with D uncertain. Per germline, CDR1 SGHDT and CDR2 YYEEEE. Trimming stripped 5 bases from V and 1 base from J, with 9 bases between. The CDR3 has 13 amino acids. CDR3 amino acids: CASSPRQNTEAFF. The CDR3 DNA sequence: TGTGCCAGCAGTCCTCGGCAGAACACTGAAGCTTTCTTT.

The chain has TRBV4-1 and TRBJ1-1, with TRBD1 matching 8 bases. The V gene's germline CDR1 is MGHRA and CDR2 YSYEKL. J was trimmed by 5 bases and V by 0 bases; bases with no gene match: 8. The CDR3 contains 16 residues. This CDR3 is CASSQDLGQGQTEAFF. CDR3 DNA: TGCGCCAGCAGCCAAGATCTAGGACAGGGTCAAACTGAAGCTTTCTTT.

The chain has TRBV5-4 and TRBJ1-1; TRBD1 might be the D (6 bases). V lost 4 bases to trimming and J lost 0 bases, with 10 bases between them. The CDR3 sequence is 14 residues long. Germline assignment: CDR1 SGHNT and CDR2 YYREEE (reference sequence). In nucleotides, the CDR3 is TGTGCCAGCAGCCGGCAGGGGTTGAACACTGAAGCTTTCTTT. Residues: CASSRQGLNTEAFF.

The CDR3 region has the DNA TGTGCCAGCTCACCACGGGAGTCCTCGAACACTGAAGCTTTCTTT. Amino acids: CASSPRESSNTEAFF. This chain connects TRBV18 to TRBJ1-1; D is uncertain. This CDR3 has 15 residues. The germline V gene encodes CDR1 KGHSH and CDR2 LQKENI. Trimming stripped 1 base from V and 1 base from J, with 10 bases between.

The rearrangement links TRBV28 to TRBJ1-2; D is possibly TRBD1 (5 bases). With 6 bases removed from V and 8 bases from J, the gap between germline ends came to 13 bases. Germline V gene sequence: CDR1 MDHEN, CDR2 SYDVKM. The CDR3 has 12 amino acids. CDR3: CASSRDQKGYTF. The CDR3, as DNA: TGTGCCAGCAGCCGGGACCAGAAGGGCTACACCTTC.

The genes are TRBV4-2 and TRBJ2-5; D is uncertain. The CDR3 sequence is 15 residues long. With 2 bases removed from V and 5 bases from J, the gap between germline ends came to 15 bases. Germline V gene data show CDR1 as LGHNA and CDR2 as YNFKEQ. The CDR3 here is CASSQSFGSGETQYF. The CDR3 nucleotides are TGTGCCAGCAGCCAAAGTTTCGGGTCCGGGGAGACCCAGTACTTC.

As DNA, the CDR3 is TGTGCCAGCAGACGAGTCCGGACAGGGAACGAGCAGTACTTC. It is translated as CASRRVRTGNEQYF. The chain combines TRBV6-5 with TRBJ2-7, with 8 bases that match TRBD1. This CDR3 spans 14 amino acids. V lost 6 bases, J lost 5 bases, and 9 bases stayed unmatched. CDR1 and CDR2 (germline): MNHEY, SVGAGI.

This chain connects TRBV28 to TRBJ2-1; TRBD2 agrees at 9 bases. Germline CDR1 and CDR2: MDHEN and SYDVKM. Trimming removed 2 bases from V and 12 bases from J; junction bases left unmatched: 11. CDR3 size: 15 residues. In DNA, the CDR3 is TGTGCCAGCAGTTTAACCCTAGCGGGAAAGTATGGGCAGTTCTTC. Amino acid sequence: CASSLTLAGKYGQFF.

This clone showed up just once. CDR3 sequence (DNA): TGTGCCAGCAGCCAAGACCCCATACAAGAGACCCAGTACTTC. Protein sequence: CASSQDPIQETQYF. The V call is TRBV3-1 (or the pseudogene TRBV3-2), the J call TRBJ2-5; D is uncertain. The germline V gene encodes CDR1 LGHDT and CDR2 YNNKEL (reference sequence). V was cut by 0 bases and J by 2 bases, with 7 bases left in between. This CDR3 has 14 residues.

V usage is TRBV29-1 and J usage is TRBJ2-1, with TRBD2 matching over 11 bases. Germline CDR1 and CDR2: SQVTM and ANQGSEA. The CDR3 loop spans 14 amino acids. Trimming took 7 bases from V and 3 from J; bases not matched to a gene: 5. The CDR3 bases are TGCAGCGCCCGGGGACTAGCGGACTACAATGAGCAGTTCTTC. This translates into CSARGLADYNEQFF.

Concerning this clone itself: Distinct nucleotide sequences in the sample also encode this CDR3. The rearrangement links TRBV19 to TRBJ2-2; TRBD2 is a possible D gene (6 bases). Trimming took 6 bases from V and 7 from J, leaving 9 bases between them. The CDR3 sequence is 12 residues long. Germline V gene sequence: CDR1 LNHDA, CDR2 SQIVND (reference sequence). CDR3 in amino acids: CASRGGDGELFF. CDR3 bases: TGTGCCAGTAGGGGGGGTGACGGGGAGCTGTTTTTT.

V and J are TRBV7-9 and TRBJ2-7; TRBD1 matches 9 bases. Germline V lookup: CDR1 SEHNR, CDR2 FQNEAQ (reference sequence). The CDR3 is 12 amino acids. Trimming removed 4 bases from V and 7 bases from J; junction bases left unmatched: 2. The CDR3: CASSWDRDEQYF. The CDR3 DNA reads TGTGCCAGCAGCTGGGACAGGGATGAGCAGTACTTC.

J is TRBJ2-7 and V is TRBV6-5; 7 positions agree with TRBD1. Germline assignment: CDR1 MNHEY and CDR2 SVGAGI. The CDR3 has 13 amino acids. V lost 7 bases, J lost 9 bases, and 12 bases stayed unmatched. The chain's CDR3 is CASKGAARGPQYF. The CDR3 coding sequence is TGTGCCAGCAAGGGGGCGGCCAGAGGCCCGCAGTACTTC.

The gene calls are TRBV18 and TRBJ1-5, with D tentatively TRBD1 (5 bases). The ends were cut back, 6 bases at V and 0 bases at J, with 21 bases in the middle. Germline CDR1 is KGHSH and CDR2 is LQKENI. The CDR3 length is 18 residues. The CDR3: CASSRPSGDSFSNQPQHF. The CDR3 bases are TGTGCCAGCTCTCGACCGTCGGGGGACTCCTTTAGCAATCAGCCCCAGCATTTT.

The V gene is TRBV5-8, the J gene TRBJ2-1; D perhaps matches TRBD1 (5 bases). The ends were cut back, 5 bases at V and 3 bases at J, with 30 bases in the middle. The CDR3 runs 20 residues. CDR1 is SGHTS and CDR2 is YDEGEE in the germline V gene. The chain's CDR3 is CASSFQGGVWSGPNYNEQFF. The CDR3 DNA reads TGTGCCAGCAGTTTTCAGGGCGGTGTTTGGTCGGGTCCAAACTACAATGAGCAGTTCTTC.

V and J are TRBV19 and TRBJ2-5; no clear D. Germline V CDR1 and CDR2: LNHDA, SQIVND (reference sequence). Trimming left V 7 bases short and J 5 bases short, with 8 bases between. The CDR3 runs 11 residues. The CDR3 loop reads CASIYGETQYF. The CDR3 coding sequence is TGTGCCAGTATTTACGGGGAGACCCAGTACTTC.